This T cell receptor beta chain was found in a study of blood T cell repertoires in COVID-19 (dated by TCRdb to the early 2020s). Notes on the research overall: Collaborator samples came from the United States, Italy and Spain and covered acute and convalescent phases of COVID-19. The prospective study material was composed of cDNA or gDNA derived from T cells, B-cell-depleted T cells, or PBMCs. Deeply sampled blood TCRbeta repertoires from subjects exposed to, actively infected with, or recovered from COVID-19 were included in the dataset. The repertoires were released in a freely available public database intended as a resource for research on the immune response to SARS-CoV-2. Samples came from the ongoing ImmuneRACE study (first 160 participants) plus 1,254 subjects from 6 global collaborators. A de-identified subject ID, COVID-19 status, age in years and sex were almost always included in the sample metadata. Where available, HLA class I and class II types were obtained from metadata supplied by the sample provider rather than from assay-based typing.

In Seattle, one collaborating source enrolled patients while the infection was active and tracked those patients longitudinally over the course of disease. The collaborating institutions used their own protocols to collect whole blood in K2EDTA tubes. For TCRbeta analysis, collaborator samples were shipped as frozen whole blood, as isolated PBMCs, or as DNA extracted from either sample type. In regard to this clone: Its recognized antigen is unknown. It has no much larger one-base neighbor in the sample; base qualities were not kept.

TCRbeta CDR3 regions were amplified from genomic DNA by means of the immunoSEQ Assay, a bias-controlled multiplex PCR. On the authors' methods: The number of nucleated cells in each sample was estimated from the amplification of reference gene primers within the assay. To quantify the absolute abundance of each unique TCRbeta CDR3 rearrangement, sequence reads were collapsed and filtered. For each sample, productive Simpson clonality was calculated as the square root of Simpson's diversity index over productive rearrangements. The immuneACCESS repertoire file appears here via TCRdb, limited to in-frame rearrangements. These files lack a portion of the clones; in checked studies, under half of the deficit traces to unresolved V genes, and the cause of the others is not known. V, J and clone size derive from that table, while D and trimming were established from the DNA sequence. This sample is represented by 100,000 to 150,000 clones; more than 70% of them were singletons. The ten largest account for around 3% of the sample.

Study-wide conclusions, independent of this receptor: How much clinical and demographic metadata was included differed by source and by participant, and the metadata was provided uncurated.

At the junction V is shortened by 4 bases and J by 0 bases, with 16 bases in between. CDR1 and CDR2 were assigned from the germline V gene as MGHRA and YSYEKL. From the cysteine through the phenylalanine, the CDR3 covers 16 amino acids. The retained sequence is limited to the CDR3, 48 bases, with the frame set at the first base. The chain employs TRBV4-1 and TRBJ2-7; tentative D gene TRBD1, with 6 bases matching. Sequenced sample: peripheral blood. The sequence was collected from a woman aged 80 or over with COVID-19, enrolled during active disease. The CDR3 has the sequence CASSLTGTRSSYEQYF. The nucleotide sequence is TGCGCCAGCAGCCTTACAGGGACGAGGAGCTCCTACGAGCAGTACTTC.